The 23 T cell receptor beta chains listed next were all sequenced from one sample in a study of T cell responses to AZD1222 COVID-19 vaccine. Sequencing used immunoSEQ multiplex PCR; TCRdb keeps in-frame clones, though not all of them. The table shows roughly 50,000 clones, with around 89% occurring only once. The sample was peripheral blood, taken 28 days after the second AZD1222 dose. The receptors here all came from an adult who received the AZD1222 COVID-19 vaccine.

This clone was counted a few times. The V call is TRBV2, the J call TRBJ1-5; D remains unclear. The ends were cut back, 4 bases at V and 0 bases at J, with 4 bases in the middle. In germline, CDR1 is SNHLY, CDR2 FYNNEI. CDR3 size: 13 residues. The CDR3 here is CASSGYSNQPQHF. In DNA form, the CDR3 reads TGTGCCAGCAGTGGTTATAGCAATCAGCCCCAGCATTTT.

The chain couples TRBV6-2 or TRBV6-3 to TRBJ2-7, with 10 bases that match TRBD2. Germline V gene data show CDR1 as MNHEY and CDR2 as SVGEGT. J was trimmed by 6 bases and V by 5 bases; bases with no gene match: 13. The length of the CDR3 is 16 residues. CDR3 nucleotides: TGTGCCAGCAGTCCCGTTTCTAGCGGGAGAGTCGGCGAGCAGTACTTC. Amino acids: CASSPVSSGRVGEQYF.

V is TRBV5-4 and J is TRBJ2-7; no reliable D call. Trimming left V 7 bases short and J 6 bases short, with 11 bases between. The CDR3 totals 11 residues. The germline gives CDR1 SGHNT, CDR2 YYREEE (reference sequence). CDR3 DNA sequence: TGTGCCAGCCTAAGATCGTGCGAGCAGTACTTC. Translated: CASLRSCEQYF. The whole variable domain, remainder taken from reference TRBV5-4 and TRBJ2-7, is ETGVTQSPTHLIKTRGQQVTLRCSSQSGHNTVSWYQQALGQGPQFIFQYYREEENGRGNFPPRFSGLQFPNYSSELNVNALELDDSALYLCASLRSCEQYFGPGTRLTVT.

This chain connects TRBV5-5 to TRBJ2-7, with 12 bases lining up with TRBD2. This CDR3 is 15 amino acids long. CDR1 and CDR2 (germline): SGHKS, YYEKEE (reference sequence). J was trimmed by 2 bases and V by 4 bases; bases with no gene match: 4. The CDR3, as DNA: TGTGCCAGCAGCCCTGGACTAGCGGGGACCTACGAGCAGTACTTC. This codes for CASSPGLAGTYEQYF.

V is TRBV30 and J is TRBJ1-4; tentative D call: TRBD1 (5 bases). This CDR3 comprises 14 residues. Trimming cost V 1 base and J 5 bases, with 11 bases left between them. Germline-derived CDR1 and CDR2 are GTSNPN and SVGIG (reference sequence). The CDR3 is CAWSDGGNNEKLFF. The CDR3, as DNA: TGTGCCTGGAGTGATGGGGGGAACAATGAAAAACTGTTTTTT.

The chain uses TRBV2 and TRBJ2-7; a weak D match, TRBD1 (5 bases). CDR3 length: 12 amino acids. Trimming shortened V by 9 bases and J by 5 bases, and 14 bases separated the two germline ends. The germline gives CDR1 SNHLY, CDR2 FYNNEI. The CDR3 protein is CASKTDSHEQYF. In DNA, the CDR3 is TGTGCCAGTAAGACCGACAGCCACGAGCAGTACTTC.

Only one count was recorded for this clone. The V gene is TRBV7-2, the J gene TRBJ2-5; D is uncertain. The V end was cut by 2 bases, the J end by 5 bases, with 3 bases between. CDR3 length: 11 amino acids. CDR1 and CDR2 from the germline V gene are SGHTA and FQGNSA. As DNA, the CDR3 is TGTGCCAGCAGCTTAAAGGAGACCCAGTACTTC. Translated: CASSLKETQYF.

A single count supports this clone. CDR3 sequence (DNA): TGTGCCACCAGCAGAGATTATCTAGCGGGAGATAGGTTAGAGACCCAGTACTTC. It yields the protein CATSRDYLAGDRLETQYF. This sequence joins TRBV15 and TRBJ2-5; 10 nucleotides align to TRBD2. Germline lookup yields CDR1 LNHNV and CDR2 YYDKDF (reference sequence). The CDR3 is made up of 18 amino acids. V was pared by 0 bases and J by 4 bases, with 11 bases of the junction left unmatched.

Written as DNA, the CDR3 is TGCGCCAGCAGAGCCGAGGGGGTAGCGACCTACAATGAGCAGTTCTTC. Its protein is CASRAEGVATYNEQFF. The genes are TRBV10-2 and TRBJ2-1, with D perhaps TRBD1 (6 bases). V was clipped by 6 bases and J by 2 bases, with 17 bases between them. Per the germline V gene, CDR1 is WSHSY and CDR2 is SAAADI. The CDR3 runs to 16 residues.

This chain connects TRBV11-3 to TRBJ2-1, with 7 bases identical to TRBD1. Germline V gives CDR1 SGHNT, CDR2 YENEEA. After removal of 5 bases from V and 4 bases from J, the junction contained 11 bases not matched to a gene. This CDR3 region has 16 residues. The CDR3 sequence is CASSPSSGTEYNEQFF. CDR3 coding DNA: TGTGCCAGCAGCCCTAGTTCCGGGACAGAATACAATGAGCAGTTCTTC.

This clone was observed a single time. The gene calls are TRBV7-9 and TRBJ1-4; no clear D. Trimming stripped 5 bases from V and 0 bases from J, with 13 bases between. CDR3 length: 16 amino acids. CDR1 is SEHNR, CDR2 FQNEAQ, per germline (reference sequence). This CDR3 reads CASSHASPATNEKLFF. CDR3 DNA: TGTGCCAGCAGCCACGCTTCCCCGGCAACTAATGAAAAACTGTTTTTT.

This chain connects TRBV5-4 to TRBJ1-1; perhaps TRBD1 as D (5 bases). V shed 4 bases and J shed 1 base, with 17 bases lying between them. The CDR3 spans 16 residues. Germline V CDR1 and CDR2: SGHNT, YYREEE (reference sequence). CDR3 sequence reads: CASSGGTTRGNTEAFF. CDR3 DNA sequence: TGTGCCAGCAGCGGGGGGACTACGAGGGGGAACACTGAAGCTTTCTTT.

The J gene is TRBJ1-2, the V gene TRBV12-3 or TRBV12-4; 7 bases map to TRBD1. V lost 7 bases to trimming and J lost 2 bases; unmatched junction nucleotides: 4. The CDR3 has 13 residues. In DNA form, the CDR3 reads TGTGCCAGCACCTTACAGGGGAACTATGGCTACACCTTC. It encodes CASTLQGNYGYTF.

The V and J genes are TRBV9 and TRBJ2-7; weak D call: TRBD2 (6 bases). The CDR3 has 14 amino acids. Germline CDR1 is SGDLS and CDR2 is YYNGEE. V was clipped by 0 bases and J by 1 base, with 8 bases between them. Here the CDR3 reads CASSVVAGSYEQYF. CDR3 sequence (DNA): TGTGCCAGCAGCGTAGTGGCGGGATCCTACGAGCAGTACTTC. The whole variable domain, remainder taken from reference TRBV9 and TRBJ2-7, is DSGVTQTPKHLITATGQRVTLRCSPRSGDLSVYWYQQSLDQGLQFLIQYYNGEERAKGNILERFSAQQFPDLHSELNLSSLELGDSALYFCASSVVAGSYEQYFGPGTRLTVT.

This clone has a single count. The chain couples TRBV24-1 to TRBJ1-2; a possible D gene is TRBD1 (5 bases). V was clipped by 3 bases and J by 3 bases, with 10 bases between them. In germline, CDR1 is KGHDR, CDR2 SFDVKD. The CDR3 runs to 14 residues. In DNA, the CDR3 is TGTGCCACCAGTGATCGGGACGGAGACTATGGCTACACCTTC. Amino acids: CATSDRDGDYGYTF.

V usage is TRBV6-2 or TRBV6-3 and J usage is TRBJ1-5; 9 bases are a match to TRBD1. Losses at the gene ends were 6 bases for V and 1 base for J; bases not matched to a gene: 13. This CDR3 is built from 18 residues. In germline, CDR1 is MNHEY, CDR2 SVGEGT. The CDR3: CASSRERTGVRSNQPQHF. Here the CDR3 DNA reads TGTGCCAGCAGCCGCGAAAGGACAGGGGTGAGGAGCAATCAGCCCCAGCATTTT.

The V and J genes are TRBV3-1 (or the pseudogene TRBV3-2) and TRBJ2-1; D uncertain. V lost 4 bases and J 9 bases, leaving 16 bases between the germline ends. The germline CDR1 and CDR2 sequences are LGHDT and YNNKEL (reference sequence). This CDR3 has 14 residues. CDR3 sequence (DNA): TGTGCCAGCAGCCCCCGGGCCCTGGCAGGTGAGCAGTTCTTC. Translation: CASSPRALAGEQFF.

This chain uses TRBV6-2 or TRBV6-3 with TRBJ2-1; the match to TRBD2 covers 9 bases. Per germline, CDR1 MNHEY and CDR2 SVGEGT. With 5 bases clipped from V and 4 bases from J, the junction kept 15 bases outside the gene matches. This CDR3 spans 18 amino acids. Written as DNA, the CDR3 is TGTGCCAGCAGTAACACGGGGACAGCGGGAGGTGGGTACAATGAGCAGTTCTTC. It specifies CASSNTGTAGGGYNEQFF.

V is TRBV6-6 and J is TRBJ2-1; 10 bases are shared with TRBD2. Germline V gives CDR1 MNHNY, CDR2 SVGAGI (reference sequence). The CDR3 is 14 residues long. V shed 6 bases, J shed 7 bases, and the junction held 6 bases outside the gene matches. CDR3 protein: CASSLAGVLNEQFF. The CDR3 DNA reads as TGTGCCAGCAGCCTAGCGGGAGTATTGAATGAGCAGTTCTTC.

This chain links TRBV14 with TRBJ2-1, with 10 positions matching TRBD1. This CDR3 has 16 amino acids. After removal of 3 bases from V and 6 bases from J, the junction contained 8 bases not matched to a gene. Germline lookup yields CDR1 SGHDN and CDR2 FVKESK. CDR3: CASSHRTGQGRNEQFF. The CDR3 bases are TGTGCCAGCAGCCACCGGACGGGACAGGGGCGCAATGAGCAGTTCTTC.

This sequence joins TRBV29-1 and TRBJ2-3, with TRBD1 as a possible D gene (5 bases). The V end was cut by 0 bases, the J end by 4 bases, with 8 bases between. The CDR3 contains 13 residues. Germline CDR1 and CDR2: SQVTM and ANQGSEA. CDR3 residues: CSVEDTGADTQYF. The CDR3 region has the DNA TGCAGCGTTGAAGATACAGGAGCAGATACGCAGTATTTT.

This chain connects TRBV19 to TRBJ2-6; maybe TRBD1 (6 bases). This CDR3 is 18 amino acids long. Trimming left V 7 bases short and J 0 bases short, with 19 bases between. CDR1 is LNHDA, CDR2 SQIVND, per germline (reference sequence). For the CDR3, the DNA is TGTGCCAGTACCTCCCTCGCAGGGGATGGCTCTGGGGCCAACGTCCTGACTTTC. It yields the protein CASTSLAGDGSGANVLTF.

The J gene is TRBJ1-6, the V gene TRBV19, with D tentatively TRBD1 (6 bases). The length of the CDR3 is 15 residues. The V end lost 6 bases, the J end lost 5 bases, and 14 bases lay between the germline ends. CDR1 and CDR2 (germline): LNHDA, SQIVND (reference sequence). The CDR3 DNA is TGTGCCAGTAGCAACGACAGGAGAGATAATTCACCCCTCCACTTT. As protein: CASSNDRRDNSPLHF.